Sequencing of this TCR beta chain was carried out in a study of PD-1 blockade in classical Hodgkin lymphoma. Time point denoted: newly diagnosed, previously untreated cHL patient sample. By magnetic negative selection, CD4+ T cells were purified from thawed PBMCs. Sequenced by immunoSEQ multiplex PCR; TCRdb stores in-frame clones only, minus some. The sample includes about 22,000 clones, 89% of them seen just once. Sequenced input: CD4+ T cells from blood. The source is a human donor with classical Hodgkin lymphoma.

CDR3: CASRAGGYSSTDTQYF. As DNA, the CDR3 is TGTGCCAGCAGGGCGGGCGGATACTCTAGCACAGATACGCAGTATTTT. The chain couples TRBV2 to TRBJ2-3, with D perhaps TRBD2 (5 bases). In germline, CDR1 is SNHLY, CDR2 FYNNEI. CDR3 length equals 16 residues. V was cut by 6 bases and J by 0 bases, with 16 bases left in between.